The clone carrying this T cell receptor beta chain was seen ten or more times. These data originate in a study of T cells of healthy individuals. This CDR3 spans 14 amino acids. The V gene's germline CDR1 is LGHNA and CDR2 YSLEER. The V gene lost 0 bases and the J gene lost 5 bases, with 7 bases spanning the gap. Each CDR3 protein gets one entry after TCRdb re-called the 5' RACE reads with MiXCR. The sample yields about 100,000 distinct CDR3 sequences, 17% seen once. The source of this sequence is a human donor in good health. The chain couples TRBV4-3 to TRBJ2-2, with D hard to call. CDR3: CASSQDWVTGELFF. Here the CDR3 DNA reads TGCGCCAGCAGCCAAGATTGGGTGACCGGGGAGCTGTTTTTT.